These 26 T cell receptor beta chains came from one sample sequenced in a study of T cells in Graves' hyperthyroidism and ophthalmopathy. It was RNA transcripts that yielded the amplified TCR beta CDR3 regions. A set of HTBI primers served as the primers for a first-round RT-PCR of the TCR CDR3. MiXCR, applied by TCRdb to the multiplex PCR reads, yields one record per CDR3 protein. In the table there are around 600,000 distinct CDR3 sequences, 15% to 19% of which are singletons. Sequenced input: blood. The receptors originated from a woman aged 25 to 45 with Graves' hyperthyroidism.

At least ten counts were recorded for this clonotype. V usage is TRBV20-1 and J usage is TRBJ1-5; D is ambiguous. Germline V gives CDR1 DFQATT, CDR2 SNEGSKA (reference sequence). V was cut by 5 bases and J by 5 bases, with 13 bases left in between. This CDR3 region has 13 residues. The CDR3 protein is CSARGSADQPQHF. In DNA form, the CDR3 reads TGCAGTGCTCGAGGGTCTGCCGATCAGCCCCAGCATTTT.

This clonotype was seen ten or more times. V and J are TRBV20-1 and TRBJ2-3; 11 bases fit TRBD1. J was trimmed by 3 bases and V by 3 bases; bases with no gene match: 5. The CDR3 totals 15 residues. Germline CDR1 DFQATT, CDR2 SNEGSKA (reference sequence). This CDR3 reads CSASGTGGGTDTQYF. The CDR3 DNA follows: TGCAGTGCTAGTGGGACAGGGGGGGGTACAGATACGCAGTATTTT.

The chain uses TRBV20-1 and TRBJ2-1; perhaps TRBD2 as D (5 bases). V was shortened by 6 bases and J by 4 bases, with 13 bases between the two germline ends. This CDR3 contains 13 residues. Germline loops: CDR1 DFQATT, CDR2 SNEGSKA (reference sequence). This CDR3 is CSARTDTYNEQFF. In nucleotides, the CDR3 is TGCAGTGCCCGGACTGATACTTACAATGAGCAGTTCTTC.

CDR3: CSANPGTSGTLDQETQYF. The CDR3 region has the DNA TGCAGTGCCAATCCGGGGACTAGCGGCACCCTTGACCAAGAGACCCAGTACTTC. V gene TRBV20-1 combines with J gene TRBJ2-5; 11 bases line up with TRBD2. This CDR3 is 18 amino acids long. V was pared by 6 bases and J by 0 bases, with 15 bases of the junction left unmatched. The germline gives CDR1 DFQATT, CDR2 SNEGSKA (reference sequence).

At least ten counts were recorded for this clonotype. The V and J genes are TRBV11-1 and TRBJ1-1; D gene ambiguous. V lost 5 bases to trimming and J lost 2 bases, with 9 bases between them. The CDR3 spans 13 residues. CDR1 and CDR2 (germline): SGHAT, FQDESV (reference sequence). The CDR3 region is CASSTTTNTEAFF. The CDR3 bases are TGTGCCAGCAGCACAACCACAAACACTGAAGCTTTCTTT.

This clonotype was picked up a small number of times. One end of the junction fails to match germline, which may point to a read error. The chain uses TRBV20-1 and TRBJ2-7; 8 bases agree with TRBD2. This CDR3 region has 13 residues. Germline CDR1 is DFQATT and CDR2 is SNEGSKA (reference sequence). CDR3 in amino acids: CSTRGREGHEQYF. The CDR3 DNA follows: TGCAGTACTAGAGGACGGGAGGGCCACGAGCAGTACTTC.

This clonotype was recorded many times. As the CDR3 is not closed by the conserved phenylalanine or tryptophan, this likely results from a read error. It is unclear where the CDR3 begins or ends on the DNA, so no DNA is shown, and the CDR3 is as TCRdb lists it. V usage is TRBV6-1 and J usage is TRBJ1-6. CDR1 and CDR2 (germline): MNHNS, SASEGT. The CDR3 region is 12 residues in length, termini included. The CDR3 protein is CASRRTRQPGTS.

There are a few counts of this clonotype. The CDR3 nucleotides are TGTGCCAGCAGTTCGGGGGGCGCTCTTGAAAAACTGTTTTTT. Amino acid sequence: CASSSGGALEKLFF. J is TRBJ1-4 and V is TRBV27; D is possibly TRBD1 (6 bases). Looked up from germline, CDR1 is MNHEY and CDR2 is SMNVEV (reference sequence). The CDR3 spans 14 residues. The germline V and J ends were trimmed by 4 bases and 7 bases, with 13 bases remaining between them.

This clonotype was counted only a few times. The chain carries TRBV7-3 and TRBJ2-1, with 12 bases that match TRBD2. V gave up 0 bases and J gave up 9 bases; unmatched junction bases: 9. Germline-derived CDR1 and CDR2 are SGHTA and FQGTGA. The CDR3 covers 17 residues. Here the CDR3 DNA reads TGTGCCAGCAGCTTAACGGCTAGCGGGAGGGCCATTAGTGAGCAGTTCTTC. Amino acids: CASSLTASGRAISEQFF. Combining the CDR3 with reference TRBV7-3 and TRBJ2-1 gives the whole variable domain GAGVSQTPSNKVTEKGKYVELRCDPISGHTALYWYRQSLGQGPEFLIYFQGTGAADDSGLPNDRFFAVRPEGSVSTLKIQRTERGDSAVYLCASSLTASGRAISEQFFGPGTRLTVL.

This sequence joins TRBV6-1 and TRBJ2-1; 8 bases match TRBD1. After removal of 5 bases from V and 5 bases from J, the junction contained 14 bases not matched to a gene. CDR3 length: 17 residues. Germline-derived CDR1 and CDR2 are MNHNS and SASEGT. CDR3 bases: TGTGCCAGCAGTCCCGGGACAGGCCCCGCGGCCCACAATGAGCAGTTCTTC. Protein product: CASSPGTGPAAHNEQFF.

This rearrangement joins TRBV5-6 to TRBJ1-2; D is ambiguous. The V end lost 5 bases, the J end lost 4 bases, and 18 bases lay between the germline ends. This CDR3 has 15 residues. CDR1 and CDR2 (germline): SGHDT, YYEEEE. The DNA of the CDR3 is TGTGCCAGCAGTCCCACTAGACAAGGGCTCTATGGCTACACCTTC. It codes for CASSPTRQGLYGYTF.

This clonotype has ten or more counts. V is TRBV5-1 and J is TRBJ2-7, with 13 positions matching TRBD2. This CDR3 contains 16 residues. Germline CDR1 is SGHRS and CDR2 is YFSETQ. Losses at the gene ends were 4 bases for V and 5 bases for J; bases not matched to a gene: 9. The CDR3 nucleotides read TGCGCCAGCAGCGCATTACTAGCGGGGGGGACGAACGAGCAGTACTTC. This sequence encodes CASSALLAGGTNEQYF.

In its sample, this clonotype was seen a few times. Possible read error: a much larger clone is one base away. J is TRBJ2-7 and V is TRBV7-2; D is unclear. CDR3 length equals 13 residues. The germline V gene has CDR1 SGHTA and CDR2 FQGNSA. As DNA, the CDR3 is TGTGCCAGCAGCTTACAGACCCCCTACGGGCAGTACTTC. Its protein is CASSLQTPYGQYF.

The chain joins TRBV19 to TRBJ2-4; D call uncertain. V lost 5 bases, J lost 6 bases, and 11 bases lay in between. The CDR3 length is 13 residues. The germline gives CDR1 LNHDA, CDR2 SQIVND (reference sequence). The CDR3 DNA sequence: TGTGCCAGTAGTCCCCCACTCGGAAACATTCAGTACTTC. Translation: CASSPPLGNIQYF.

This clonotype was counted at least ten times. The CDR3, as DNA: TGTGCCAGCAGTTTAGGACTAGCGGGAGGATTCACAGATACGCAGTATTTT. Protein product: CASSLGLAGGFTDTQYF. The chain is built from TRBV12-3 or TRBV12-4 and TRBJ2-3; TRBD2 matches at 13 bases. V lost 1 base to trimming and J lost 2 bases; unmatched junction nucleotides: 3. The CDR3 consists of 17 residues.

The CDR3 nucleotides are TGTGCCAGCAGCTTCGGACTAGCGGGAGAGGTTGAGCAGTTCTTC. The encoded protein is CASSFGLAGEVEQFF. The rearrangement links TRBV11-3 to TRBJ2-1; 13 bases fit TRBD2. This CDR3 has 15 amino acids. CDR1 and CDR2 from the germline V gene are SGHNT and YENEEA. V shed 3 bases and J 9 bases; nucleotides not matched to a gene: 5. Together with reference TRBV11-3 and TRBJ2-1, the CDR3 gives the full variable domain: EAGVVQSPRYKIIEKKQPVAFWCNPISGHNTLYWYLQNLGQGPELLIRYENEEAVDDSQLPKDRFSAERLKGVDSTLKIQPAELGDSAVYLCASSFGLAGEVEQFFGPGTRLTVL.

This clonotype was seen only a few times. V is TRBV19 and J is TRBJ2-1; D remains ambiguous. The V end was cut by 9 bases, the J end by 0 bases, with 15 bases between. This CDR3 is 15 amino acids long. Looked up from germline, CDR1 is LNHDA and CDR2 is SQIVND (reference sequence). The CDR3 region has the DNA TGTGCCAGCACGACCTCACTCAGCTCCTACAATGAGCAGTTCTTC. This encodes CASTTSLSSYNEQFF.

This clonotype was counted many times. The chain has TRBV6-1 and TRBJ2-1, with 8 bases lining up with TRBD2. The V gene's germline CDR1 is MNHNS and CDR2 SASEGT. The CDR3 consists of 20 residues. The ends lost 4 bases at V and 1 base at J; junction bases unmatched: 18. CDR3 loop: CASSGAVAGLIAGSYNEQFF. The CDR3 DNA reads TGTGCCAGCAGTGGGGCCGTGGCAGGGCTGATAGCGGGATCCTACAATGAGCAGTTCTTC.

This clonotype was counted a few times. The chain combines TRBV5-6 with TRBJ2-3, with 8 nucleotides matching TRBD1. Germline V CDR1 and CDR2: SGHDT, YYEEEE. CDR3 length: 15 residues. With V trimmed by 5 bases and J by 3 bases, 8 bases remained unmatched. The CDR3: CASRQDRVLTDTQYF. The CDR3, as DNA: TGTGCCAGCAGACAGGACAGGGTGTTGACAGATACGCAGTATTTT.

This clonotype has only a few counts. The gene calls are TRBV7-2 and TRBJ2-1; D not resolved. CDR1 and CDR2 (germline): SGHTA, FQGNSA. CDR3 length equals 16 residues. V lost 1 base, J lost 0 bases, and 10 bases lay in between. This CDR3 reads CASSLVPEVSYNEQFF. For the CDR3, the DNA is TGTGCCAGCAGCTTAGTTCCGGAAGTCTCCTACAATGAGCAGTTCTTC.

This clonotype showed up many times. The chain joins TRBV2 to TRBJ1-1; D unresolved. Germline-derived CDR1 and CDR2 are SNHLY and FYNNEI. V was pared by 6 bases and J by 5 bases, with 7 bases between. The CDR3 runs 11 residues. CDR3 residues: CASRIITEAFF. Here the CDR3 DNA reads TGTGCCAGCAGGATCATAACTGAAGCTTTCTTT.

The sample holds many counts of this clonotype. Written as DNA, the CDR3 is TGTGCCAGCAGTTGGGGGACAGGAGGTGACACTGAAGCTTTCTTT. It codes for CASSWGTGGDTEAFF. The genes are TRBV27 and TRBJ1-1; 8 bases are a match to TRBD1. Germline CDR1 is MNHEY and CDR2 is SMNVEV (reference sequence). The junction had 7 bases not matched to a gene; V was cut back by 4 bases and J by 3 bases. The CDR3 is 15 residues long.

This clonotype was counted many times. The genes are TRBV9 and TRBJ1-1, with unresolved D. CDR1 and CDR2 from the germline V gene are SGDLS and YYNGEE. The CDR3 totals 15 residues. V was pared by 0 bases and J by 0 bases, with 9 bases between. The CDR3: CASSVAAGMNTEAFF. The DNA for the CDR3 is TGTGCCAGCAGCGTAGCTGCGGGAATGAACACTGAAGCTTTCTTT.

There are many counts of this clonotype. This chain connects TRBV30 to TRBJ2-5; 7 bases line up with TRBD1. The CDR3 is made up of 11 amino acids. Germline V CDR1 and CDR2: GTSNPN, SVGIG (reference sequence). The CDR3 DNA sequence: TGTGGATCGGGGACAGCGGAGACCCAGTACTTC. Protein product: CGSGTAETQYF.

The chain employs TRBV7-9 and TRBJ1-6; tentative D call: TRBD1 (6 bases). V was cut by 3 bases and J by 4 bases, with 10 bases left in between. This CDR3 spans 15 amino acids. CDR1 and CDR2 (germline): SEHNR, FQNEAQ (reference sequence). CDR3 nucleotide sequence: TGTGCCAGCAGCTTCGGACAGCCTTATAATTCACCCCTCCACTTT. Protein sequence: CASSFGQPYNSPLHF.

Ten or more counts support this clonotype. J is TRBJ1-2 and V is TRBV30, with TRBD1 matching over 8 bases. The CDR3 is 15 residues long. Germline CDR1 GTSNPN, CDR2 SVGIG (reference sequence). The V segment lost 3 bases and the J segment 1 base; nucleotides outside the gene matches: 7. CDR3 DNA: TGTGCCTGGAGCGCAGACAGGGGCCGTAACTATGGCTACACCTTC. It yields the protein CAWSADRGRNYGYTF.